This T cell receptor (beta chain) was observed in a study of T cells in Graves' hyperthyroidism and ophthalmopathy. Notes on the study in general: Ophthalmopathy stood apart from stable hyperthyroidism in a 13 V-J model.

Points on this clonotype: Its antigen is as yet unknown.

Using RNA transcripts as the source, TCR beta CDR3 regions were amplified. First-round RT-PCR of the TCR CDR3 relied on the HTBI primer set. A single record per CDR3 protein comes from TCRdb applying MiXCR to the multiplex PCR reads. The sample has approximately 640,000 distinct CDR3 sequences, roughly a sixth seen once. The CDR3 sequence is 13 residues long. Germline-derived CDR1 and CDR2 are LNHDA and SQIVND (reference sequence). V shed 5 bases, J shed 11 bases, and the junction held 11 bases outside the gene matches. What was sequenced was blood. The chain couples TRBV19 to TRBJ1-1; 7 bases fit TRBD1. This sequence was found in a man aged 45-65 years with Graves' hyperthyroidism. This CDR3 reads CASSASTGTNAFF. Written as DNA, the CDR3 is TGTGCCAGTAGTGCTTCGACAGGGACCAACGCTTTCTTT.